This TCR beta chain was documented in a study of read filtering for tumor transcriptome and immune sequencing. Study-wide background: Among patients, 17 to 20 were male and about 15 female, aged 47 to 80 (mean roughly 64).

This clonotype was picked up many times. Its antigen is currently unknown. Notes on the study in general: This fraction held mixed bone marrow immune cells after CD138-negative sorting.

Germline V CDR1 and CDR2: SEHNR, FQNEAQ (reference sequence). The V gene lost 5 bases and the J gene lost 5 bases, with 12 bases spanning the gap. The CDR3 runs 13 residues. From roughly 390 ng of RNA, a library with molecular barcoded alpha/delta and beta/gamma adaptors was made. TCRdb re-called the reads with MiXCR, one entry per CDR3 protein. The table records more than 70,000 distinct CDR3 sequences, about 22% of them present only once. The sequence was obtained from a donor at least 40 years old with multiple myeloma. The rearrangement links TRBV7-9 to TRBJ1-1, with D tentatively TRBD1 (5 bases). Sequencing used a population of CD138-negative cells sorted from bone marrow. In DNA, the CDR3 is TGTGCCAGCAGCGCAAACGGACAAACTGAAGCTTTCTTT. Amino acid sequence: CASSANGQTEAFF.